These T cell receptor beta chains were read from a single sample in a study of blood T cell repertoires in COVID-19. Using immunoSEQ multiplex PCR, the repertoire was profiled, and TCRdb retains in-frame clones only, with some absent. The data show 250,000 or so clones, with around 90% seen just once and 0.8% to 0.95% held by the top ten. What was sequenced was peripheral blood. These receptors came from a man younger than 45 with COVID-19, enrolled during active disease. CDR3s include the opening cysteine and the closing phenylalanine or tryptophan. Fields, in order: V gene, clone size, CDR3 length, J gene, D gene, CDR3 protein, CDR3 DNA. The D gene is left open where the match is weak. Size is omitted from some rows. Given values are once, few, many or a class for expanded clones.

>TRBV11-2|once|15|TRBJ1-4|.
CASSGNRAANEKLFF
TGTGCCAGCAGCGGCAACAGGGCGGCTAATGAAAAACTGTTTTTT
>TRBV5-6|.|17|TRBJ1-5|.
CASSRSTGWMSNQPQHF
TGTGCCAGCAGCCGATCGACAGGATGGATGAGCAATCAGCCCCAGCATTTT
>TRBV12-2|.|20|TRBJ1-2|.
CASRLGESGRGRQGDYGYTF
TGTGCAAGTCGCTTAGGTGAGTCCGGGAGGGGGCGCCAAGGGGACTATGGCTACACCTTC
>TRBV7-3|.|14|TRBJ1-1|TRBD1
CASSWTGVGDVAFF
TGTGCCAGCAGCTGGACAGGGGTAGGGGACGTCGCTTTCTTT
>TRBV21-1|.|15|TRBJ1-5|.
CASSKGQNSNQPQHF
TGTGCCAGCAGCAAAGGACAGAATAGCAATCAGCCCCAGCATTTT
>TRBV6-5|.|15|TRBJ1-2|.
CASSRDVGSNYGYTF
TGTGCCAGCAGTCGCGACGTGGGCTCGAACTATGGCTACACCTTC
>TRBV5-1|.|17|TRBJ2-1|TRBD2
CASSLGMAAGGYNEQFF
TGCGCCAGCAGCTTGGGGATGGCAGCGGGGGGATACAATGAGCAGTTCTTC
>TRBV2|.|13|TRBJ1-1|.
CASNVLEDTEAFF
TGTGCCAGCAACGTGCTCGAGGACACTGAAGCTTTCTTT
>TRBV27|.|13|TRBJ1-1|TRBD1
CASSRTGPLDAFF
TGTGCCAGCAGCAGGACAGGACCTCTTGACGCTTTCTTT
>TRBV5-1|.|14|TRBJ2-3|.
CASSLGQDTDTQYF
TGCGCCAGCAGCTTGGGGCAGGACACAGATACGCAGTATTTT
>TRBV3-1/TRBV3-2|.|13|TRBJ2-1|TRBD1
CASRRQGDNEQFF
TGTGCCAGCCGTAGACAGGGCGACAATGAGCAGTTCTTC
>TRBV5-1|.|15|TRBJ2-3|TRBD1
CASSLTQGNADTQYF
TGCGCCAGCAGCTTGACACAGGGGAATGCGGATACGCAGTATTTT
>TRBV9|.|15|TRBJ2-1|TRBD2
CASSASSGADNEQFF
TGTGCCAGCAGCGCCTCTAGCGGGGCGGACAATGAGCAGTTCTTC
>TRBV19|.|12|TRBJ1-2|TRBD1
CASSITGGGYTF
TGTGCCAGTAGTATTACAGGGGGTGGCTACACCTTC
>TRBV6-6|.|11|TRBJ2-1|.
CASSENREQFF
TGTGCCAGCAGTGAGAATCGGGAGCAGTTCTTC
>TRBV7-3|.|15|TRBJ1-2|.
CASSPTLGGLGGYTF
TGTGCCAGCAGCCCTACACTCGGGGGTCTCGGAGGCTACACCTTC
>TRBV27|once|14|TRBJ2-2|.
CASMRLANTGELFF
TGTGCCAGCATGAGGCTAGCCAACACCGGGGAGCTGTTTTTT
>TRBV5-1|.|16|TRBJ2-3|TRBD1
CASSLYRDRLTDTQYF
TGCGCCAGCAGCTTGTACCGGGACAGGCTCACAGATACGCAGTATTTT
>TRBV19|.|15|TRBJ2-1|TRBD2
CASRVAGSSYNEQFF
TGTGCCAGTAGGGTAGCGGGAAGCTCCTACAATGAGCAGTTCTTC
>TRBV2|.|14|TRBJ1-2|TRBD1
CASRGQGGIYGYTF
TGTGCCAGCAGAGGACAGGGGGGGATCTATGGCTACACCTTC
>TRBV2|.|12|TRBJ1-2|.
CASREQGSGYTF
TGTGCCAGCAGAGAACAGGGATCCGGCTACACCTTC
>TRBV11-2|.|14|TRBJ1-2|.
CASSPDSPSNGYTF
TGTGCCAGCAGCCCCGACAGCCCGTCGAATGGCTACACCTTC